This T cell receptor (beta chain) came from a study of post-analysis software for immune sequencing data (dated by TCRdb to between 2015 and 2016). Broadly, across the study: Disease courses on record covered relapsing-remitting, secondary progressive and progressive-relapsing multiple sclerosis, though some patients had no subtype annotation. The patient repertoires were set against 11 previously published healthy control repertoires from donors whose ages ranged from roughly 6 to 26 years. A subset of samples was prepared in parallel using single-end sample barcoding, then pooled and co-amplified after Illumina adapter ligation.

General study outcomes and caveats: The multiple sclerosis patient group was slightly younger than the control group. When samples were clustered directly using the F measure, samples prepared in the same batch co-clustered strongly, which prompted a batch-effect correction. Compared with controls, multiple sclerosis patients had significantly lower normalized Chao1 diversity, a finding suggesting substantial peripheral T-cell clonal expansion. Four or five TRBV segments, including TRBV5-6, TRBV5-1 and TRBV20-1, were significantly more frequent in patients than controls.

Concerning this clonotype itself: Its antigen target is currently unknown. Per-nucleotide qualities are absent, and no much larger clonotype sits a single base away.

Libraries were prepared through PCR. Sequencing was carried out with an Illumina HiSeq 2500. Unique molecular identifiers were incorporated into TCR beta cDNA libraries to reduce PCR and sequencing biases. Approximately 500,000 cDNA molecules were obtained per 1 to 10 million input T cells, so each molecule approximated one T cell. The patient libraries were prepared and sequenced using the same protocol as the earlier healthy control dataset. Samples belonging to the same batch were prepared together, multiplexed and sequenced on a shared HiSeq lane. Per the authors' processing: MIGEC was used to process the raw barcoded reads, and molecular identifier groups with only a single read were discarded before consensus assembly and CDR3 extraction. VDJtools was used for post-analysis of the clonotype tables, and diversity was normalized by down-sampling every dataset to the size of the smallest sample. In repertoire overlap clustering, CDR3 amino acid sequences, but not nucleotide sequences, were matched to correct batch-related cross-sample contamination. The public reads were reprocessed in TCRdb via fastp at Q25 and MiXCR, keeping in-frame beta chains. One record per CDR3 amino acid sequence lists the most common genes and DNA. These V and J calls originate from TCRdb's pipeline instead of the authors' own analysis. The sample profile shows approximately 730,000 distinct CDR3 sequences; 46% of them were found once. Of the sample, 4.9% is held by the ten largest clones.

To demonstrate the VDJtools post-analysis software, TCR beta repertoires were profiled from the peripheral blood of 13 young patients with multiple sclerosis. The multiple sclerosis patients were children and adolescents ranging in age from about 6 to 16 years. V ends up 7 bases short and J 5 bases short, with an unmatched junction base count of 13. Via the germline V gene, CDR1 is MNHEY and CDR2 SVGEGT. The CDR3 runs 15 residues from the cysteine to the phenylalanine. Of the read, only the CDR3 DNA is kept; its 45 bases are in frame from base 1. The source material was blood. This clonotype was obtained from a girl between 5 and 17 years old with multiple sclerosis. The sequence joins TRBV6-2 or TRBV6-3 to TRBJ1-1; 7 bases in the middle match TRBD1. In nucleotides, the sequence is TGTGCCAGCACACAAATCGCGACAGGGAAAACTGAAGCTTTCTTT. This is translated as CASTQIATGKTEAFF.